Presented here are 4 T cell receptor beta chains from one specimen sequenced in a study of blood T cell repertoires in COVID-19 (dated by TCRdb to the early 2020s). The library was obtained by the immunoSEQ multiplex PCR assay. In its TCRdb copy, this immuneACCESS table keeps in-frame sequences only and misses some clones. Where compared with another copy, unresolved V genes explain less than half of these, and the others have no known cause. This sample comprises around 200,000 clones, 90% of them detected only once. Clones ranked in the top ten supply 0.62% of the sample. The sequenced sample was peripheral blood. Receptor source: a man aged 45-65 years with acute or convalescent COVID-19.

This clone has only one observation. The chain combines TRBV14 with TRBJ2-3; TRBD1 is a possible D gene (5 bases). CDR1 is SGHDN, CDR2 FVKESK, per germline. Trimming took 3 bases from V and 2 from J, leaving 9 bases between them. The CDR3 runs to 14 residues. The CDR3 spells CASSHWTITDTQYF. The CDR3 bases are TGTGCCAGCAGCCATTGGACAATCACAGATACGCAGTATTTT.

The rearrangement links TRBV14 to TRBJ2-7, with 8 bases aligning to TRBD1. The ends lost 3 bases at V and 4 bases at J; junction bases unmatched: 11. This CDR3 is 16 amino acids long. Looked up from germline, CDR1 is SGHDN and CDR2 is FVKESK. CDR3 amino acids: CASSHPEDRVPYEQYF. DNA for the CDR3: TGTGCCAGCAGCCACCCCGAGGACAGGGTTCCTTACGAGCAGTACTTC.

In DNA form, the CDR3 reads TGTGCCAGCAGCTTGGCTCTCGCGGGAGGCGTAGATACGCAGTATTTT. Protein product: CASSLALAGGVDTQYF. V and J are TRBV5-4 and TRBJ2-3, with TRBD2 matching 8 bases. The CDR3 is 16 amino acids. Germline V CDR1 and CDR2: SGHNT, YYREEE (reference sequence). The J segment lost 5 bases and the V segment lost 0 bases, leaving 8 bases of the junction unmatched. Full variable domain (missing parts from reference TRBV5-4 and TRBJ2-3): ETGVTQSPTHLIKTRGQQVTLRCSSQSGHNTVSWYQQALGQGPQFIFQYYREEENGRGNFPPRFSGLQFPNYSSELNVNALELDDSALYLCASSLALAGGVDTQYFGPGTRLTVL.

This chain uses TRBV9 with TRBJ2-7, with TRBD1 as a possible D gene (7 bases). The CDR3 loop spans 17 amino acids. V dropped 5 bases and J dropped 9 bases, with 30 bases sitting between them. Germline V gene data show CDR1 as SGDLS and CDR2 as YYNGEE. CDR3 sequence: CASRFLPMTGSFSGQYF. DNA for the CDR3: TGTGCCAGCAGGTTCCTCCCTATGACAGGGTCGTTTAGCGGGCAGTACTTC.